Listed below are T cell receptor beta chains from one sample, sequenced in a study of beta chain features in type 1 diabetes. Repertoires were generated with immunoSEQ multiplex PCR, while TCRdb's copy carries only in-frame clones and drops some. The data contain around 250,000 clones, 25% to 35% of them singletons. The sequenced material came from central memory CD4+ T cells from blood. The receptors here all came from a man aged 25 to 45 in good health. CDR3s include the opening cysteine and the closing phenylalanine or tryptophan. Fields, in order: CDR3 protein, CDR3 DNA, V gene, D gene, J gene, clone size. A D gene is named only where the DNA matches it firmly. Expanded clones get a size class; other rows say once, few or many, or leave the size out.

cdr3_aa: CASRGLAGGTDTQYF
cdr3_nt: TGTGCCAGCAGGGGACTAGCCGGGGGCACAGATACGCAGTATTTT
v_call: TRBV6-1
d_call: TRBD2
j_call: TRBJ2-3
clone_size: NA

cdr3_aa: CASSDRSFSTDTQYF
cdr3_nt: TGCGCCAGCAGCGACAGATCCTTTAGCACAGATACGCAGTATTTT
v_call: TRBV5-1
d_call: NA
j_call: TRBJ2-3
clone_size: NA

cdr3_aa: CASSLSPGTTYEQYF
cdr3_nt: TGTGCCAGCAGCTTATCTCCGGGGACCACCTACGAGCAGTACTTC
v_call: TRBV11-2
d_call: NA
j_call: TRBJ2-7
clone_size: few

cdr3_aa: CSVSTHSGNTIYF
cdr3_nt: TGCAGCGTTTCCACCCACTCTGGAAACACCATATATTTT
v_call: TRBV29-1
d_call: NA
j_call: TRBJ1-3
clone_size: few

cdr3_aa: CASSYPTANIQYF
cdr3_nt: TGTGCCAGCAGCTACCCCACCGCGAACATTCAGTACTTC
v_call: TRBV28
d_call: NA
j_call: TRBJ2-4
clone_size: NA

cdr3_aa: CAWIPQRGRGEQYF
cdr3_nt: TGTGCCTGGATTCCCCAGAGGGGACGAGGCGAGCAGTACTTC
v_call: TRBV30
d_call: NA
j_call: TRBJ2-7
clone_size: few

cdr3_aa: CASSYGPTVSTEAFF
cdr3_nt: TGTGCCAGCAGTTACGGGCCGACAGTTAGCACTGAAGCTTTCTTT
v_call: TRBV6-6
d_call: NA
j_call: TRBJ1-1
clone_size: NA

cdr3_aa: CASSLVAGSEAFF
cdr3_nt: TGTGCCAGCAGCTTAGTGGCCGGGTCTGAAGCTTTCTTT
v_call: TRBV7-2
d_call: NA
j_call: TRBJ1-1
clone_size: NA

cdr3_aa: CASSLGPDYEQFF
cdr3_nt: TGTGCCAGCAGCTTAGGCCCGGATTATGAGCAGTTCTTC
v_call: TRBV7-9
d_call: NA
j_call: TRBJ2-1
clone_size: few

cdr3_aa: CASSLEAGGAQETQYF
cdr3_nt: TGTGCCAGCAGCTTAGAAGCGGGGGGAGCCCAAGAGACCCAGTACTTC
v_call: TRBV7-8
d_call: TRBD2
j_call: TRBJ2-5
clone_size: few

cdr3_aa: CASSGATDSRGTDTQYF
cdr3_nt: TGTGCCAGCAGTGGAGCGACAGACTCTCGGGGCACAGATACGCAGTATTTT
v_call: TRBV2
d_call: NA
j_call: TRBJ2-3
clone_size: few

cdr3_aa: CATSRDAGGVYDEQFF
cdr3_nt: TGTGCCACCAGCAGAGATGCAGGGGGCGTCTATGATGAGCAGTTCTTC
v_call: TRBV15
d_call: TRBD1
j_call: TRBJ2-1
clone_size: few

cdr3_aa: CASSPLGDIQYF
cdr3_nt: TGTGCCAGCAGCCCCTTAGGGGACATTCAGTACTTC
v_call: TRBV7-2
d_call: NA
j_call: TRBJ2-4
clone_size: many

cdr3_aa: CASSQGQSFDGYTF
cdr3_nt: TGTGCCAGCTCCCAGGGACAGTCATTTGATGGCTACACCTTC
v_call: TRBV18
d_call: TRBD1
j_call: TRBJ1-2
clone_size: once

cdr3_aa: CASSLTLAGIYNEQFF
cdr3_nt: TGTGCCAGCAGCTTAACGCTAGCGGGGATATACAATGAGCAGTTCTTC
v_call: TRBV7-2
d_call: TRBD2
j_call: TRBJ2-1
clone_size: many

cdr3_aa: CASIRRGGTEQFF
cdr3_nt: TGCGCCAGCATAAGGCGGGGGGGCACTGAGCAGTTCTTC
v_call: TRBV10-2
d_call: TRBD2
j_call: TRBJ2-1
clone_size: many

cdr3_aa: CANAISGTSGSEQYF
cdr3_nt: TGTGCCAACGCTATCTCCGGGACTAGCGGGAGCGAGCAGTACTTC
v_call: TRBV10-3
d_call: TRBD2
j_call: TRBJ2-7
clone_size: medium-sized

cdr3_aa: CASSHGTSGGEQYF
cdr3_nt: TGCGCCAGCAGCCACGGGACTAGCGGTGGCGAGCAGTACTTC
v_call: TRBV4-1
d_call: TRBD2
j_call: TRBJ2-7
clone_size: NA

cdr3_aa: CASSPPAAYEQYF
cdr3_nt: TGTGCCAGCAGCCCTCCCGCGGCCTACGAGCAGTACTTC
v_call: TRBV11-1
d_call: NA
j_call: TRBJ2-7
clone_size: few

cdr3_aa: CSVITGTGVPGANVLTF
cdr3_nt: TGCAGCGTCATAACCGGGACAGGGGTGCCTGGGGCCAACGTCCTGACTTTC
v_call: TRBV29-1
d_call: TRBD1
j_call: TRBJ2-6
clone_size: NA

cdr3_aa: CASSYSATRYEQYF
cdr3_nt: TGTGCCAGCAGTTACTCGGCCACCCGGTACGAGCAGTACTTC
v_call: TRBV6-5
d_call: NA
j_call: TRBJ2-7
clone_size: NA

cdr3_aa: CASSQIAANYEQYF
cdr3_nt: TGTGCCAGCAGTCAGATAGCGGCGAACTACGAGCAGTACTTC
v_call: TRBV28
d_call: NA
j_call: TRBJ2-7
clone_size: few

cdr3_aa: CASSLDQGTEAFF
cdr3_nt: TGTGCCAGCAGCTTAGATCAAGGGACTGAAGCTTTCTTT
v_call: TRBV7-9
d_call: NA
j_call: TRBJ1-1
clone_size: NA

cdr3_aa: CSVRDRLNTEAFF
cdr3_nt: TGCAGCGTTCGGGACAGATTGAACACTGAAGCTTTCTTT
v_call: TRBV29-1
d_call: TRBD1
j_call: TRBJ1-1
clone_size: few

cdr3_aa: CASSSPRDTLTGELFF
cdr3_nt: TGTGCCAGCAGCTCCCCACGGGACACCCTCACCGGGGAGCTGTTTTTT
v_call: TRBV5-6
d_call: NA
j_call: TRBJ2-2
clone_size: few

cdr3_aa: CASSRTAGTREKLFF
cdr3_nt: TGCGCCAGCAGCCGGACAGCGGGTACGCGTGAAAAACTGTTTTTT
v_call: TRBV10-2
d_call: NA
j_call: TRBJ1-4
clone_size: NA

cdr3_aa: CARSTGGNSTDTQYF
cdr3_nt: TGTGCCAGGTCGACAGGGGGAAACTCGACAGATACGCAGTATTTT
v_call: TRBV21-1
d_call: NA
j_call: TRBJ2-3
clone_size: NA

cdr3_aa: CASSLAGGNTGELFF
cdr3_nt: TGTGCCAGCAGTTTAGCGGGAGGGAACACCGGGGAGCTGTTTTTT
v_call: TRBV27
d_call: TRBD2
j_call: TRBJ2-2
clone_size: few

cdr3_aa: CSATKWGSGNTIYF
cdr3_nt: TGCAGCGCGACCAAATGGGGTTCTGGAAACACCATATATTTT
v_call: TRBV29-1
d_call: NA
j_call: TRBJ1-3
clone_size: few

cdr3_aa: CASSLKYTQYF
cdr3_nt: TGTGCCAGCAGCTTGAAGTACACGCAGTATTTT
v_call: TRBV5-6
d_call: NA
j_call: TRBJ2-3
clone_size: NA

cdr3_aa: CASSRGLAGSYNEQFF
cdr3_nt: TGCGCCAGCAGCCGCGGACTAGCGGGCTCCTACAATGAGCAGTTCTTC
v_call: TRBV4-3
d_call: TRBD2
j_call: TRBJ2-1
clone_size: few

cdr3_aa: CSGLSTDTQYF
cdr3_nt: TGCAGTGGCCTGAGCACAGATACGCAGTATTTT
v_call: TRBV20-1
d_call: NA
j_call: TRBJ2-3
clone_size: NA

cdr3_aa: CASSLGQPGETQYF
cdr3_nt: TGCGCCAGCAGCTTGGGCCAGCCAGGAGAGACCCAGTACTTC
v_call: TRBV5-1
d_call: NA
j_call: TRBJ2-5
clone_size: NA

cdr3_aa: CASSSTEEAFF
cdr3_nt: TGTGCCAGCAGCTCGACAGAGGAAGCTTTCTTT
v_call: TRBV7-2
d_call: NA
j_call: TRBJ1-1
clone_size: NA

cdr3_aa: CSVAPGPQIYIQYF
cdr3_nt: TGCAGCGTAGCTCCGGGACCCCAGATTTACATTCAGTACTTC
v_call: TRBV29-1
d_call: NA
j_call: TRBJ2-4
clone_size: few

cdr3_aa: CATSRERWGTEAFF
cdr3_nt: TGTGCCACCAGCAGGGAGAGGTGGGGCACTGAAGCTTTCTTT
v_call: TRBV15
d_call: NA
j_call: TRBJ1-1
clone_size: NA

cdr3_aa: CASSLVGPGQETQYF
cdr3_nt: TGTGCCAGCAGCTTAGTAGGCCCAGGGCAAGAAACGCAGTATTTT
v_call: TRBV7-2
d_call: NA
j_call: TRBJ2-3
clone_size: NA

cdr3_aa: CAIRGQGKETQYF
cdr3_nt: TGTGCCATCAGGGGACAGGGGAAAGAGACCCAGTACTTC
v_call: TRBV10-3
d_call: TRBD1
j_call: TRBJ2-5
clone_size: few

cdr3_aa: CASSQEWREGFEQYF
cdr3_nt: TGCGCCAGCAGCCAAGAGTGGAGGGAGGGGTTCGAGCAGTACTTC
v_call: TRBV4-3
d_call: TRBD2
j_call: TRBJ2-7
clone_size: few

cdr3_aa: CASSTPSGAGNEQFF
cdr3_nt: TGTGCCAGCAGTACTCCTAGCGGGGCGGGCAATGAGCAGTTCTTC
v_call: TRBV28
d_call: TRBD2
j_call: TRBJ2-1
clone_size: NA

cdr3_aa: CSALALEKLFF
cdr3_nt: TGCAGTGCCCTAGCACTGGAAAAACTGTTTTTT
v_call: TRBV20-1
d_call: NA
j_call: TRBJ1-4
clone_size: NA

cdr3_aa: CASSSQGGSYEQYF
cdr3_nt: TGTGCCAGCAGTTCCCAGGGTGGGTCCTACGAGCAGTACTTC
v_call: TRBV6-5
d_call: NA
j_call: TRBJ2-7
clone_size: NA

cdr3_aa: CASSRRTSGVDEQFF
cdr3_nt: TGTGCCAGCTCACGGAGGACTAGCGGGGTAGACGAGCAGTTCTTC
v_call: TRBV18
d_call: TRBD2
j_call: TRBJ2-1
clone_size: NA

cdr3_aa: CASSQEQGIPAGYTF
cdr3_nt: TGCGCCAGCAGCCAGGAACAGGGGATCCCGGCTGGCTACACCTTC
v_call: TRBV4-3
d_call: TRBD1
j_call: TRBJ1-2
clone_size: few

cdr3_aa: CASSPLTEGYTGELFF
cdr3_nt: TGTGCCAGCAGCCCGCTTACCGAGGGGTACACCGGGGAGCTGTTTTTT
v_call: TRBV14
d_call: NA
j_call: TRBJ2-2
clone_size: NA

cdr3_aa: CASTPGWGTSSYEQYF
cdr3_nt: TGTGCCAGCACCCCCGGTTGGGGGACTAGCTCCTACGAGCAGTACTTC
v_call: TRBV6-6
d_call: TRBD2
j_call: TRBJ2-7
clone_size: NA

cdr3_aa: CASSPEYYEQYF
cdr3_nt: TGTGCCAGCTCACCCGAGTACTACGAGCAGTACTTC
v_call: TRBV18
d_call: NA
j_call: TRBJ2-7
clone_size: few

cdr3_aa: CASSLTLAAEAFF
cdr3_nt: TGTGCCAGCTCACTAACGCTTGCAGCGGAAGCTTTCTTT
v_call: TRBV18
d_call: NA
j_call: TRBJ1-1
clone_size: NA

cdr3_aa: CASSIWLLQQSRANVLTF
cdr3_nt: TGTGCCAGCAGCATCTGGTTGCTACAACAAAGTCGGGCCAACGTCCTGACTTTC
v_call: TRBV21-1
d_call: NA
j_call: TRBJ2-6
clone_size: NA

cdr3_aa: CASSLQRGRETQYF
cdr3_nt: TGTGCCAGCAGCCTCCAGCGGGGACGGGAGACCCAGTACTTC
v_call: TRBV7-2
d_call: TRBD2
j_call: TRBJ2-5
clone_size: NA